This TCR beta chain is from a study of T-cell reconstitution after alpha-beta-depleted transplantation in children. This clonotype was seen more than once but under ten times. Preparation of the TCRbeta library was carried out with unique molecular identifiers. MiXCR was run by TCRdb on the PCR reads, yielding one entry per CDR3 protein. The sample lists 500,000 or so distinct CDR3 sequences; roughly 33% were seen once. The germline V gene has CDR1 SGHRS and CDR2 YFSETQ. The germline V and J ends were trimmed by 0 bases and 2 bases, with 10 bases remaining between them. The CDR3 totals 15 residues. V is TRBV5-1 and J is TRBJ2-3, with D perhaps matching TRBD2 (6 bases). This TCR came from a human donor who donated a stem cell graft to a child with aplastic anemia. The input for sequencing was PBMCs from the stem cell graft donor, taken from the stem cell graft. This chain's CDR3 is CASSLEAGTTDTQYF. CDR3 DNA sequence: TGCGCCAGCAGCTTGGAGGCGGGGACCACAGATACGCAGTATTTT.